What follows are 21 T cell receptor beta chains derived from one specimen sequenced in a study of blood T cell repertoires in COVID-19. Sequencing used immunoSEQ multiplex PCR; TCRdb keeps in-frame clones, though not all of them. The profile covers around 130,000 clones, with roughly four fifths appearing a single time and 9.5% to 13% taken by the ten largest. Input material: peripheral blood. The receptors were gathered from a human donor in a cohort sampled during active COVID-19.

A few counts support this clone. V gene TRBV6-5 combines with J gene TRBJ2-7; TRBD1 agrees at 10 bases. The germline gives CDR1 MNHEY, CDR2 SVGAGI. The ends lost 6 bases at V and 3 bases at J; junction bases unmatched: 2. The CDR3 is 13 residues long. CDR3 protein: CASRRTGGYEQYF. The DNA of the CDR3 is TGTGCCAGCAGAAGGACAGGGGGCTACGAGCAGTACTTC.

The J gene is TRBJ2-2, the V gene TRBV6-2 or TRBV6-3, with unresolved D. Trimming pared 6 bases from V and 7 bases from J, leaving 12 bases between. CDR1 is MNHEY and CDR2 is SVGEGT in the germline V gene. The CDR3 spans 13 residues. The CDR3 sequence: CASSHKTGGELFF. The DNA of the CDR3 is TGTGCCAGCAGCCACAAGACGGGCGGGGAGCTGTTTTTT.

V and J are TRBV7-2 and TRBJ2-2, with D maybe TRBD2 (5 bases). Germline V CDR1 and CDR2: SGHTA, FQGNSA. Trimming removed 6 bases at V and 6 bases at J, with 14 bases between. There are 14 residues in the CDR3. In DNA form, the CDR3 reads TGTGCCAGCAGGTGGACGGAGGAGCCCGGGGAGCTGTTTTTT. It specifies CASRWTEEPGELFF.

The rearrangement uses TRBV7-2 and TRBJ1-2; D is ambiguous. Germline assignment: CDR1 SGHTA and CDR2 FQGNSA. Trimming pared 2 bases from V and 2 bases from J, leaving 6 bases between. The CDR3 extends over 13 amino acids. Here the CDR3 DNA reads TGTGCCAGCAGCTTACATCAAAACTATGGCTACACCTTC. It specifies CASSLHQNYGYTF.

V is TRBV4-3 and J is TRBJ2-5, with no clear D. Trimming took 2 bases from V and 3 from J, leaving 4 bases between them. The V gene's germline CDR1 is LGHNA and CDR2 YSLEER. The CDR3 spans 12 residues. Written as DNA, the CDR3 is TGCGCCAGCAGCCAATCTAAAGAGACCCAGTACTTC. This sequence encodes CASSQSKETQYF.

The chain employs TRBV7-2 and TRBJ2-7; a weak D match, TRBD2 (7 bases). Trimming shortened V by 1 base and J by 7 bases, and 11 bases separated the two germline ends. CDR3 size: 13 residues. Per germline, CDR1 SGHTA and CDR2 FQGNSA. The CDR3 sequence: CASSLDREGEQYF. The CDR3 DNA reads as TGTGCCAGCAGCTTAGACAGGGAGGGGGAGCAGTACTTC.

A single count supports this clone. This chain connects TRBV6-6 to TRBJ2-4, with a weak D call TRBD1 (6 bases). From germline, CDR1 is MNHNY and CDR2 SVGAGI (reference sequence). The length of the CDR3 is 16 residues. Deletions cut 7 bases from V and 0 bases from J, with 16 bases between. CDR3 region: CASTVTRTVAKNIQYF. CDR3 DNA sequence: TGTGCCAGCACTGTCACTAGGACAGTAGCCAAAAACATTCAGTACTTC.

The rearrangement links TRBV20-1 to TRBJ1-1; D not resolved. This CDR3 contains 14 residues. Germline assignment: CDR1 DFQATT and CDR2 SNEGSKA (reference sequence). V lost 3 bases to trimming and J lost 2 bases, with 13 bases between them. Written as DNA, the CDR3 is TGCAGTGCTAGTTTTCCACTTGCCAACACTGAAGCTTTCTTT. Translated, it gives CSASFPLANTEAFF.

The chain joins TRBV13 to TRBJ2-7; tentatively, D is TRBD1 (6 bases). This CDR3 has 14 amino acids. The V gene's germline CDR1 is PRHDT and CDR2 FYEKMQ (reference sequence). The V gene lost 5 bases and the J gene lost 2 bases, with 13 bases spanning the gap. CDR3 in amino acids: CASSRWDIPYEQYF. CDR3 DNA: TGTGCCAGCAGCAGGTGGGACATCCCCTACGAGCAGTACTTC.

This clone was detected once. The chain recombines TRBV15 with TRBJ2-3; a weak D match, TRBD2 (5 bases). Trimming shortened V by 0 bases and J by 2 bases, and 9 bases separated the two germline ends. The V gene's germline CDR1 is LNHNV and CDR2 YYDKDF (reference sequence). The CDR3 has 15 amino acids. CDR3 sequence: CATSRDNLATDTQYF. For the CDR3, the DNA is TGTGCCACCAGCAGAGATAATCTAGCCACAGATACGCAGTATTTT.

The chain combines TRBV7-8 with TRBJ1-6, with 8 nucleotides matching TRBD1. The CDR3 runs to 15 residues. J lost 7 bases, V lost 0 bases, and 2 bases had no gene match. Germline V gene sequence: CDR1 SGHVS, CDR2 FQNEAQ. The CDR3 DNA reads as TGTGCCAGCAGCTTAGCCACAGGGGGGAATTCACCCCTCCACTTT. Protein: CASSLATGGNSPLHF. The full variable domain, completed using reference TRBV7-8 and TRBJ1-6, is GAGVSQSPRYKVAKRGQDVALRCDPISGHVSLFWYQQALGQGPEFLTYFQNEAQLDKSGLPSDRFFAERPEGSVSTLKIQRTQQEDSAVYLCASSLATGGNSPLHFGNGTRLTVT.

In its sample, this clone was seen once. The genes are TRBV20-1 and TRBJ1-6; D is ambiguous. Trimming took off 6 bases at V and 14 bases at J, with 11 bases between the two ends. CDR3 size: 10 residues. CDR1 is DFQATT and CDR2 is SNEGSKA in the germline V gene (reference sequence). The CDR3 region is CSAPSRTLHF. The DNA of the CDR3 is TGCAGTGCCCCCTCCAGGACCCTCCACTTT.

CDR3 protein: CASSEVLGTSGGREQFF. CDR3 DNA sequence: TGTGCCAGCAGTGAAGTACTCGGGACTAGCGGGGGCAGGGAGCAGTTCTTC. The chain couples TRBV6-1 to TRBJ2-1; 14 nucleotides line up with TRBD2. CDR3 size: 17 residues. The germline gives CDR1 MNHNS, CDR2 SASEGT. V lost 1 base and J lost 10; bases outside the gene matches: 9.

The count of this clone is one. The chain joins TRBV19 to TRBJ1-6; no firm D call. Germline values: CDR1 LNHDA, CDR2 SQIVND (reference sequence). The CDR3 sequence is 14 residues long. Trimming stripped 4 bases from V and 9 bases from J, with 13 bases between. In DNA, the CDR3 is TGTGCCAGTAGTAGTGATCCGGGGTTTTCACCCCTCCACTTT. It yields the protein CASSSDPGFSPLHF. Using reference TRBV19 and TRBJ1-6 for the parts outside the CDR3, the full variable domain is DGGITQSPKYLFRKEGQNVTLSCEQNLNHDAMYWYRQDPGQGLRLIYYSQIVNDFQKGDIAEGYSVSREKKESFPLTVTSAQKNPTAFYLCASSSDPGFSPLHFGNGTRLTVT.

The chain recombines TRBV18 with TRBJ2-7; tentative D call: TRBD1 (5 bases). Trimming removed 6 bases from V and 5 bases from J, with 14 bases in between. The CDR3 runs 13 residues. CDR1 is KGHSH and CDR2 is LQKENI in the germline V gene. CDR3 region: CASSQLGANEQYF. In DNA form, the CDR3 reads TGTGCCAGCTCGCAACTTGGGGCGAACGAGCAGTACTTC.

The chain is built from TRBV5-1 and TRBJ2-5, with 9 bases aligning to TRBD2. V lost 4 bases, J lost 5 bases, and 12 bases stayed unmatched. This CDR3 contains 16 residues. The germline V gene encodes CDR1 SGHRS and CDR2 YFSETQ. The CDR3 sequence is CASSPWASGAGETQYF. The CDR3 DNA is TGCGCCAGCAGCCCGTGGGCTAGCGGGGCAGGGGAGACCCAGTACTTC. The full variable domain, its missing parts supplied by reference TRBV5-1 and TRBJ2-5, is KAGVTQTPRYLIKTRGQQVTLSCSPISGHRSVSWYQQTPGQGLQFLFEYFSETQRNKGNFPGRFSGRQFSNSRSEMNVSTLELGDSALYLCASSPWASGAGETQYFGPGTRLLVL.

This clone was found once. The chain employs TRBV6-1 and TRBJ1-2; 8 nucleotides match TRBD1. The CDR3 spans 14 residues. Germline-derived CDR1 and CDR2 are MNHNS and SASEGT. V gave up 0 bases and J gave up 7 bases; unmatched junction bases: 4. CDR3: CASSEATGGSGYTF. In DNA, the CDR3 is TGTGCCAGCAGTGAAGCTACAGGGGGTTCTGGCTACACCTTC.

V usage is TRBV3-1 (or the pseudogene TRBV3-2) and J usage is TRBJ1-4, with 7 bases matching TRBD1. The CDR3 spans 13 residues. Germline assignment: CDR1 LGHDT and CDR2 YNNKEL (reference sequence). With V trimmed by 4 bases and J by 11 bases, 7 bases remained unmatched. The DNA for the CDR3 is TGTGCCAGCAGCCCGATCCAGGGGGAGAAACTGTTTTTT. This sequence encodes CASSPIQGEKLFF.

A word on this clone: Other DNA sequences in the same sample also yield this CDR3. J is TRBJ1-1 and V is TRBV5-1; D gene unclear. The CDR3 is made up of 15 amino acids. The germline V and J ends were trimmed by 0 bases and 1 base, with 10 bases remaining between them. The germline CDR1 and CDR2 sequences are SGHRS and YFSETQ. CDR3 protein: CASSLDGGKNTEAFF. CDR3 bases: TGCGCCAGCAGCTTGGATGGAGGGAAGAACACTGAAGCTTTCTTT. Full variable domain (missing parts from reference TRBV5-1 and TRBJ1-1): KAGVTQTPRYLIKTRGQQVTLSCSPISGHRSVSWYQQTPGQGLQFLFEYFSETQRNKGNFPGRFSGRQFSNSRSEMNVSTLELGDSALYLCASSLDGGKNTEAFFGQGTRLTVV.

The chain has TRBV5-1 and TRBJ2-1, with D maybe TRBD2 (6 bases). Trimming took off 1 base at V and 9 bases at J, with 8 bases between the two ends. From germline, CDR1 is SGHRS and CDR2 YFSETQ. CDR3 length: 12 amino acids. CDR3 DNA sequence: TGCGCCAGCAGCTTGCAGGGAGGTGAGCAGTTCTTC. Translation gives CASSLQGGEQFF.

This clone was seen only a few times. V is TRBV9 and J is TRBJ1-2; possibly TRBD1 for D (5 bases). The CDR3 runs 14 residues. From germline, CDR1 is SGDLS and CDR2 YYNGEE. Between the trimmed V and J ends, which lost 7 bases and 4 bases, there was a span of 17 bases. CDR3: CASGIQDSAYGYTF. The CDR3 DNA follows: TGTGCCAGCGGGATACAAGACAGCGCCTATGGCTACACCTTC.